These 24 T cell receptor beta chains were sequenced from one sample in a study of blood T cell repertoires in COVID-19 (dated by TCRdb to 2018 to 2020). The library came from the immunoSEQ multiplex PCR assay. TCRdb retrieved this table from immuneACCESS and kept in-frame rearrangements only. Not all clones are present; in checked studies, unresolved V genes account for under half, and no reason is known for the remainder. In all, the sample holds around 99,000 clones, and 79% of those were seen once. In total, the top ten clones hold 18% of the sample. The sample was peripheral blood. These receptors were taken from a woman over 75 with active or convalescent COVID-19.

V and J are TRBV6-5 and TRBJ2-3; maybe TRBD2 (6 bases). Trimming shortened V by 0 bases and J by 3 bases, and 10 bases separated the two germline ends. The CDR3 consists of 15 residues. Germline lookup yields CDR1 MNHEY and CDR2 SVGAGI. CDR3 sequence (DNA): TGTGCCAGCAGTTACTCGCCGGGAGCAACAGATACGCAGTATTTT. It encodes CASSYSPGATDTQYF.

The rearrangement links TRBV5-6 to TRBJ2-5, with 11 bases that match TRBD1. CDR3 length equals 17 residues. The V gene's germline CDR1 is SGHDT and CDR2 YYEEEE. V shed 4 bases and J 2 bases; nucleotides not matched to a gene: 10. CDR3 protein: CASSTLIRDRGQETQYF. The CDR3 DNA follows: TGTGCCAGCAGCACATTAATCAGGGACAGGGGGCAAGAGACCCAGTACTTC.

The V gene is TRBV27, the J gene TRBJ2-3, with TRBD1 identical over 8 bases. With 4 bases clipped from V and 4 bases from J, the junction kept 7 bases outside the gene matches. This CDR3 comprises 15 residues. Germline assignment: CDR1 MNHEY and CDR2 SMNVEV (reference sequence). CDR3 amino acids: CASSSGGSLPDTQYF. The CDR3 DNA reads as TGTGCCAGCAGTTCAGGGGGCTCCCTTCCAGATACGCAGTATTTT.

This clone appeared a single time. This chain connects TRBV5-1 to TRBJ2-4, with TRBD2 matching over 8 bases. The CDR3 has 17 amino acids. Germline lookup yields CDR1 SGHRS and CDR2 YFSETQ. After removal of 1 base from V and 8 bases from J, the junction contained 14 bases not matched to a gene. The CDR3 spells CASSLITGLGVGHIQYF. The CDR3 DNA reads TGCGCCAGCAGCTTGATCACGGGACTAGGGGTGGGACACATTCAGTACTTC.

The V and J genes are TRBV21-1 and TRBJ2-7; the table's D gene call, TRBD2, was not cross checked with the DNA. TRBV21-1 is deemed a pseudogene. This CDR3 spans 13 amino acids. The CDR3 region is CASSSRRTYEQYF. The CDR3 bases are TGTGCCAGCAGCTCACGGAGAACCTACGAGCAGTACTTC.

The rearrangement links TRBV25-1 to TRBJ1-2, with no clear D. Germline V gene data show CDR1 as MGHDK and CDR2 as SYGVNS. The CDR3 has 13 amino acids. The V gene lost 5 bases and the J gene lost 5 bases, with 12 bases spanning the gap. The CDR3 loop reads CASSPPGGYGYTF. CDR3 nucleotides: TGTGCCAGCAGTCCCCCGGGAGGGTATGGCTACACCTTC.

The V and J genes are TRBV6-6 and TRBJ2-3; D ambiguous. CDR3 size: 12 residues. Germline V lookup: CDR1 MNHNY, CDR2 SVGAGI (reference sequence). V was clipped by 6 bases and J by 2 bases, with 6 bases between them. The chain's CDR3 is CASSPNTDTQYF. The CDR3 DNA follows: TGTGCCAGCAGCCCCAACACAGATACGCAGTATTTT.

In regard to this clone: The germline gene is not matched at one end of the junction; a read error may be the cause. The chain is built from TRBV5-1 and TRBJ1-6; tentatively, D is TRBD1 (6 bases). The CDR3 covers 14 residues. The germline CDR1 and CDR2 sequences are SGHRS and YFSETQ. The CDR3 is CASSLAGVNSPLHF. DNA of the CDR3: TGTGCCAGCAGCTTGGCAGGGGTAAATTCACCCCTCCACTTT.

The DNA for the CDR3 is TGTGCCAGCAGTTTCAGTACCGGGACAGGGGTTTCACCCCTCCACTTT. It specifies CASSFSTGTGVSPLHF. This chain joins TRBV6-5 and TRBJ1-6; TRBD1 agrees at 10 bases. With V trimmed by 4 bases and J by 9 bases, 9 bases remained unmatched. Looked up from germline, CDR1 is MNHEY and CDR2 is SVGAGI. CDR3 length equals 16 residues.

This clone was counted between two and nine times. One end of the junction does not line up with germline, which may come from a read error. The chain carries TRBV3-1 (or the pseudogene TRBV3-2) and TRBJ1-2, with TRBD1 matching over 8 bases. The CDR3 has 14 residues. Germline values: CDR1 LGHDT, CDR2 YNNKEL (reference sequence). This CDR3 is CASRELGTGRDIAF. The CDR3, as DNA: TGTGCCAGCAGGGAACTTGGGACAGGTCGTGATATAGCCTTC.

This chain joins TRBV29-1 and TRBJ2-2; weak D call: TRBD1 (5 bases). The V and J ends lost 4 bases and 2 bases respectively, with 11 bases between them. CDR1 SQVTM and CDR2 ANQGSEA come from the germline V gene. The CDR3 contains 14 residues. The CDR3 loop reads CSVAPQENTGELFF. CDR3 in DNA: TGCAGCGTTGCCCCACAGGAAAACACCGGGGAGCTGTTTTTT.

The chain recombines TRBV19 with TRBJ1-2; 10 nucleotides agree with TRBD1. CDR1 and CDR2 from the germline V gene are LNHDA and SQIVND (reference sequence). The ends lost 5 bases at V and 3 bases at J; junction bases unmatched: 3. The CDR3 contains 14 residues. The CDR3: CASSDRGLYYGYTF. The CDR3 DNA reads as TGTGCCAGTAGTGACAGGGGGCTGTACTATGGCTACACCTTC.

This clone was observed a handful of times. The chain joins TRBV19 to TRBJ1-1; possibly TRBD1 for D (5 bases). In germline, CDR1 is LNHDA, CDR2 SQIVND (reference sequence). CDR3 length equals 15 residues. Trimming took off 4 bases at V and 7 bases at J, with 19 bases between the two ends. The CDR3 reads CASSTPPGGKNEAFF. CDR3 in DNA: TGTGCCAGTAGTACCCCACCCGGGGGGAAGAATGAAGCTTTCTTT.

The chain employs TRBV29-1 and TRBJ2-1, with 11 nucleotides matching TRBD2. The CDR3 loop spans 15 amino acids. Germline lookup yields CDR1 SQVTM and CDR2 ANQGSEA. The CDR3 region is CRSCRPSGRPMEQFF. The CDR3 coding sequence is TGCAGGAGCTGTCGGCCTAGCGGGAGGCCAATGGAGCAGTTCTTC.

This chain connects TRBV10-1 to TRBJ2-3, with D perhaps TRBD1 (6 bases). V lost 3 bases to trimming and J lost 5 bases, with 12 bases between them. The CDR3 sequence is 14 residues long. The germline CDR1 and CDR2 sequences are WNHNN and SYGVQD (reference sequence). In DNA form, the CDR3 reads TGCGCCAGCAGTGAAGGGGCAGGGGAAGATACGCAGTATTTT. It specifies CASSEGAGEDTQYF.

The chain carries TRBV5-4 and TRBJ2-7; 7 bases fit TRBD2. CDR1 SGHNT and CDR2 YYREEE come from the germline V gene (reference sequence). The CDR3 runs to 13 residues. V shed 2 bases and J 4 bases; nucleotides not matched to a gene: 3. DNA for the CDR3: TGTGCCAGCAGCTTAGCGGGAACATACGAGCAGTACTTC. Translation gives CASSLAGTYEQYF.

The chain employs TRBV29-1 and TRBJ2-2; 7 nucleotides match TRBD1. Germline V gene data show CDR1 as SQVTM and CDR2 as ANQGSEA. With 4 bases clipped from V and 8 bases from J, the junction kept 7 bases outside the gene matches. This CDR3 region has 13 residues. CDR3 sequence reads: CSVAVGGRGELFF. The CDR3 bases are TGCAGCGTTGCGGTAGGGGGCAGAGGGGAGCTGTTTTTT.

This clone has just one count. CDR3 nucleotide sequence: TGTGCCGGCTCCCGACAGGGGAAAAACATTCAGTACTTC. Translation gives CAGSRQGKNIQYF. This chain joins TRBV30 and TRBJ2-4; 8 positions agree with TRBD1. Germline V gives CDR1 GTSNPN, CDR2 SVGIG (reference sequence). CDR3 length equals 13 residues. V gave up 8 bases and J gave up 4 bases; unmatched junction bases: 7.

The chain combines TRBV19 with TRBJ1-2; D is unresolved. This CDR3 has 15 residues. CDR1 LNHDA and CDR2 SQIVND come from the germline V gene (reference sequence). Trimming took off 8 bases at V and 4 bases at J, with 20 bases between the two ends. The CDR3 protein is CASGVGGESSYGYTF. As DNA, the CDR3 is TGTGCCAGTGGGGTCGGTGGGGAGTCGAGCTATGGCTACACCTTC.

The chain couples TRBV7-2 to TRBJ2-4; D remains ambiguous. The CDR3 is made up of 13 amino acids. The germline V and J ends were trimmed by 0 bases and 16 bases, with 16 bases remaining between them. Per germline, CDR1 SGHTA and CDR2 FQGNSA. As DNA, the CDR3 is TGTGCCAGCAGCTTAGCGACACTCCCGTTCTATTACTTC. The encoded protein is CASSLATLPFYYF.

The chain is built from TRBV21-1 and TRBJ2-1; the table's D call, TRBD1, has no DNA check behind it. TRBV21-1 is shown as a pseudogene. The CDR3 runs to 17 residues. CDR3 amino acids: CASSKALRGPEYNEQFF. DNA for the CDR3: TGTGCCAGCAGCAAAGCTCTTAGGGGGCCAGAGTACAATGAGCAGTTCTTC.

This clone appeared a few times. CDR3 sequence reads: CATSRAGAQMRPQHF. CDR3 DNA: TGTGCCACCAGCAGAGCTGGGGCTCAGATGAGGCCCCAGCATTTT. The rearrangement links TRBV15 to TRBJ1-5; D might be TRBD1 (5 bases). The CDR3 consists of 15 residues. CDR1 LNHNV and CDR2 YYDKDF come from the germline V gene (reference sequence). Trimming removed 1 base at V and 9 bases at J, with 16 bases between.

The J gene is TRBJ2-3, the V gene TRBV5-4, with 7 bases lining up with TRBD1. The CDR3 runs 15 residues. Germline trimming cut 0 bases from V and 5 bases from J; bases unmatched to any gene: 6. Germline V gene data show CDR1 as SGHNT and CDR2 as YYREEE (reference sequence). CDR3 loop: CASSLGKGAEDTQYF. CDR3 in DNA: TGTGCCAGCAGCTTGGGAAAGGGGGCAGAAGATACGCAGTATTTT.

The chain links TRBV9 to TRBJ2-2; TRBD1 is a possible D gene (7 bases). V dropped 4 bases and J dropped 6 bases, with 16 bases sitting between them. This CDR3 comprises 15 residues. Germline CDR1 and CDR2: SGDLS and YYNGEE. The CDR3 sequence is CASSQRQGGAGELFF. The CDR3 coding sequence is TGTGCCAGCAGCCAACGACAGGGCGGGGCCGGGGAGCTGTTTTTT.